This record looks at one TCR beta chain sequence and its context. It has no known antigen specificity. Per-base quality was not reported, and no clone a single base away is much larger than it. The sample originates from a study of blood T cell repertoires in COVID-19 (TCRdb year 2020). About the full investigation: Samples from collaborators originated in the United States, Italy and Spain and spanned both the acute and convalescent phases of COVID-19. The material from the prospective study consisted of cDNA or gDNA derived from T cells, B-cell-depleted T cells, or PBMCs. The dataset comprised deeply sampled blood TCRbeta repertoires from subjects exposed to, actively infected with, or recovered from COVID-19. The repertoires were released in a freely available public database meant as a resource for research on the immune response to SARS-CoV-2. Samples were obtained from the ongoing ImmuneRACE study (first 160 participants) and from 1,254 subjects provided by 6 global collaborators. Nearly every sample came with metadata listing a de-identified subject ID, COVID-19 status, age in years and sex. Where HLA class I and class II types were available, the types were taken from metadata supplied by the sample provider, not from assay-based typing.

The collaborating institutions used their own protocols to collect whole blood in K2EDTA tubes. Collaborator samples were shipped for TCRbeta analysis as frozen whole blood, isolated PBMCs, or DNA extracted from either sample type. What the study reported, not specific to this receptor: The quantity of clinical and demographic metadata differed by source and by participant and was supplied without curation.

From the germline V gene, CDR1 is SGHVS and CDR2 is FQNEAQ. The CDR3 has 16 amino acids, counting the end cysteine and phenylalanine. Only CDR3 DNA remains: 48 bases, in frame from the first base. V sheds 2 bases and J sheds 0 bases, leaving 11 bases between their ends. TCRbeta CDR3 regions were amplified from genomic DNA by means of the immunoSEQ Assay, a bias-controlled multiplex PCR. As for how the authors treated the data: Nucleated cell counts per sample were estimated from amplification of reference gene primers within the assay. Sequence reads were collapsed and filtered to measure the absolute abundance of every unique TCRbeta CDR3 rearrangement. For each sample, productive Simpson clonality was calculated as the square root of Simpson's diversity index across productive rearrangements. Here the immuneACCESS table is served through TCRdb, limited to in-frame sequences with V and J called. Missing clones are a known gap in these copies; in checked studies unresolved V genes cover under half, and the rest lacks a known reason. Clone size and the V and J calls come from that table; the DNA yielded D and trimming. This sample lists roughly 30,000 clones; roughly 85% were detected once. Under 8% of the sample is taken by the ten largest.

The material sequenced was peripheral blood. The rearranged chain carries TRBV7-8 and TRBJ2-1, with the identity of the D gene unclear. The receptor's source is a man aged 55 to 70 with active COVID-19. The CDR3 is CASSLRVPVSYNEQFF. The sequenced DNA: TGTGCCAGCAGCTTACGGGTCCCCGTCTCCTACAATGAGCAGTTCTTC.